This TCR beta chain was profiled in a study of cytomegalovirus exposure and HLA in healthy donors. Remarks on this clone: What it recognizes is unknown. This specimen includes other DNA sequences encoding the same CDR3.

The donors gave bone marrow, and they were healthy. Points from the study as a whole: When presence/absence was analysed, sequencing depth was taken to be roughly uniform across donors. Based on reports, TCR beta sequences accurately predicted HLA-A and HLA-B alleles for most subjects. Cytomegalovirus-associated status was assigned to approximately 160 TCR beta chains.

The PCR contained 60 Vbeta and 13 Jbeta primers. Sequenced by immunoSEQ multiplex PCR; TCRdb stores in-frame clones only, minus some. The table shows hundreds of thousands of clones, with about 72% occurring only once. Germline V gives CDR1 MDHEN, CDR2 SYDVKM. Germline trimming cut 7 bases from V and 3 bases from J; bases unmatched to any gene: 8. There are 14 residues in the CDR3. Specimen: PBMCs. The sequence was collected from a male donor in good health and CMV-seronegative. The chain couples TRBV28 to TRBJ1-2, with 7 bases lining up with TRBD1. CDR3 protein: CASIPTGEHYGYTF. The CDR3 region has the DNA TGTGCCAGCATCCCCACAGGGGAACACTATGGCTACACCTTC.